This TCR beta chain was documented in a study of shared clonotypes between healthy human individuals (dated by TCRdb to the early 2020s). With regard to the full study: A few men and two women, aged 18 to 49 years, made up the cohort. Different laboratories and diverse techniques were used to prepare libraries and sequence TCR repertoires, to increase sequencing depth and limit assay-specific biases. Blood TCR repertoires of a handful of healthy adults were deeply sequenced to estimate repertoire size and the extent of clonotype sharing between individuals. Per donor, leukapheresis produced somewhere between about 0.9 and 9.5 billion PBMCs. Per donor, three plates each were used for CD4 naive and CD4 memory, two for CD8 naive, and one for CD8 memory.

The germline V gene supplies CDR1 ENHRY and CDR2 SYGVKD. Deletion took 6 bases off V and 5 bases off J, with a span of 7 bases between the germline ends. The CDR3 contains 12 residues, cysteine and phenylalanine counted. Only the CDR3 portion is preserved as DNA: 36 bases, with reading frame beginning at the first base. CD8 naive samples consisted of CD45RO-negative cells that were positively selected for CCR7, yielding a CD45RA+CCR7+ population without TemRA cells. The donors were healthy, HIV-negative adults with no recently reported acute infections or vaccinations. Every donor was a Caucasian adult living in Nashville, Tennessee, USA. Blood was obtained by leukapheresis, after which PBMCs were separated by Ficoll-Histopaque density gradient centrifugation and cryopreserved in liquid nitrogen vapor phase. Analytical flow cytometry was used to check the purity and quantity of every magnetically sorted T cell population. Genomic DNA was isolated from every sorted fraction and measured by UV absorbance on a Nanodrop 2000c.

What the authors observed across the whole study: Even with the large sequencing depth, rarefaction of the sorted-subset datasets indicated that sequencing was incomplete. Based on pairwise subsampling, the degree of clonotype sharing among donors was expected to be affected by sequencing depth. The small number of donors limited the genetic and exposure-history diversity represented. Higher generation probabilities were observed for clonotypes shared by all four sorted-subset donors than for non-shared clonotypes. Only blood was sampled, and tissue TCR repertoires likely differ from those in blood. About 5% of naive CD4, 3.5% of naive CD8, roughly 2.5% of memory CD4, and more than 0.35% of memory CD8 clonotypes were shared across several donors. Estimated clonotype richness was generally larger for naive than for memory subsets.

A remark on this clone: Its antigen is not yet known. Per-base qualities were not stored, and no clone one base away is much larger.

TCR CDR3 regions were amplified from genomic DNA by multiplex PCR using the deep immunoSEQ assay. Extracted genomic DNA from each cell subset was spread evenly across all wells of several immunoSEQ 96-well plates, with each plate serving as a replicate. For sorted subsets, roughly 200 ng of genomic DNA, equivalent to 30,000 or so T cell genomes, went into each replicate PCR. Purified libraries were quantified with a Qubit 3.0 fluorometer, sized on a Bioanalyzer 2100, and re-quantified with the KAPA Library Quantification kit. Every immunoSEQ 96-well plate was sequenced on a dedicated single-read 150-cycle Illumina NextSeq 550 flow cell. The source study handled its data this way. Because the immunoSEQ output included only junctional sequences and no quality scores, the filtering could not be the same as the filtering used for full-length reads. To assign V/J genes and CDR3, sequences were annotated against IMGT germline references using PyIR, a Python wrapper for IgBLAST v1.9. Reads were removed for weak V/J assignments (E-value above 1e-6), missing CDR3, stop codons, out-of-frame junctions, or ambiguous translated residues. V3J clonotypes were defined by identical inferred V gene, J gene, and CDR3 amino acid sequence. Percentage overlap between repertoires was computed as shared unique clonotypes divided by the size of the smaller repertoire. Richness of each repertoire was evaluated using RTK rarefaction, the Chao1 estimator, and Recon v2.1 estimates of unobserved clonotypes. Generation probabilities were computed with OLGA for all TCRbeta clonotypes obtained by the gDNA method from a handful of donors. TCRdb stores this immuneACCESS table with in-frame sequences only. Part of the clones is absent; in the studies checked, under half of the shortfall reflects unresolved V genes, and no reason is known for the rest. V and J calls and clone size are those listed in that table; D and trimming were worked out from the DNA. Recorded for this sample are about 2.1 million clones; around 93% of them occurred a single time. The ten most abundant clones make up 1.5% to 2% of the sample.

Sequenced sample: naive CD8+ T cells from PBMCs. What the cell subset or site label conveys for this sample: CD45RA+CCR7+. Recombination joined TRBV10-3 with TRBJ2-2; no D gene call is confident. The sequence came from a man between 18 and 35 years old in good health. Some clones in this sample may be carry-over from other donors' samples. The CDR3 region: CAIRVPTGELFF. The DNA is TGTGCCATCAGAGTCCCAACCGGGGAGCTGTTTTTT.